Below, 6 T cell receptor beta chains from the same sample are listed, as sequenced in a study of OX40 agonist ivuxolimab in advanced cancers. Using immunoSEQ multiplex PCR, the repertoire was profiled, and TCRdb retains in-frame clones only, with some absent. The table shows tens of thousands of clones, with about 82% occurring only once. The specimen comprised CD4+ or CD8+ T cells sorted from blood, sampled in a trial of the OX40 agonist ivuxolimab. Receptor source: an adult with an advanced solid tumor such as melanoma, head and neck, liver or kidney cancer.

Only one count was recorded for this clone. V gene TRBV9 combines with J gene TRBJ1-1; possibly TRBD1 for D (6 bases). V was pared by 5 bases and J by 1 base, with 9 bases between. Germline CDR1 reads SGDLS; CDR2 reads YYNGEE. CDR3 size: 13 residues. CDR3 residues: CASSSGQNTEAFF. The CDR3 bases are TGTGCCAGCAGTTCGGGACAGAACACTGAAGCTTTCTTT.

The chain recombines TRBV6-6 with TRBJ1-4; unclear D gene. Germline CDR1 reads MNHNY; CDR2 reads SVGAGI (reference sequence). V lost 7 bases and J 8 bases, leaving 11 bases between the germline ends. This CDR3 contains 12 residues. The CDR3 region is CASNWGGEKLFF. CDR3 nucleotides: TGTGCCAGCAATTGGGGTGGCGAAAAACTGTTTTTT.

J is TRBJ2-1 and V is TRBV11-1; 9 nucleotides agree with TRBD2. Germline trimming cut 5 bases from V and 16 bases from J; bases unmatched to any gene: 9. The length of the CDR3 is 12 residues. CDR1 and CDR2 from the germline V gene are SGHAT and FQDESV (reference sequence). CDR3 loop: CASSLGTSSPFF. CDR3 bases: TGTGCCAGCAGCCTGGGGACTAGCTCTCCCTTCTTC.

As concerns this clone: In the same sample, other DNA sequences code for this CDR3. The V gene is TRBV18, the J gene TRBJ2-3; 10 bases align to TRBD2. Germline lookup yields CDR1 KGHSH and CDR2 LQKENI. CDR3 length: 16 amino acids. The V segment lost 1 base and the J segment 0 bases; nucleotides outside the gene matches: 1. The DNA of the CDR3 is TGTGCCAGCTCACCACTGACTAGCGGGAGCACAGATACGCAGTATTTT. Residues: CASSPLTSGSTDTQYF. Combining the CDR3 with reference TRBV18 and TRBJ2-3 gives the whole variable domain NAGVMQNPRHLVRRRGQEARLRCSPMKGHSHVYWYRQLPEEGLKFMVYLQKENIIDESGMPKERFSAEFPKEGPSILRIQQVVRGDSAAYFCASSPLTSGSTDTQYFGPGTRLTVL.

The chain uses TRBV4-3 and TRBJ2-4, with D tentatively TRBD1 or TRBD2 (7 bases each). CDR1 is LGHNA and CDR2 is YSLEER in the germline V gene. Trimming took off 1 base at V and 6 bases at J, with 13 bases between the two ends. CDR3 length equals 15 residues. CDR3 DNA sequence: TGCGCCAGCAGCCAAGGGGAGGGGGCGGGAAACATTCAGTACTTC. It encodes CASSQGEGAGNIQYF.

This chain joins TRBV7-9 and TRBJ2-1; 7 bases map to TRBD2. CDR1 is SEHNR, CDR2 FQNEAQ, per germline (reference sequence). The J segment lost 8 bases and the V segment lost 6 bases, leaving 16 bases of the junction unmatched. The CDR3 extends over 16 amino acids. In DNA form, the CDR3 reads TGTGCCAGCAGTAAAACCCCCGTGGCGGGAGTAGATGAGCAGTTCTTC. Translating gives CASSKTPVAGVDEQFF.